This T cell receptor (beta chain) was found in a study of blood T cell repertoires in COVID-19. At the level of the study: Nucleic acid was either cDNA or gDNA, and it came from T cells, B-cell-depleted T cells, or PBMCs.

Sequencing used immunoSEQ multiplex PCR; TCRdb keeps in-frame clones, though not all of them. The repertoire has a few hundred thousand clones, 70% to 90% of them found once; the top ten carry around 2.2%. CDR3 size: 17 residues. V shed 6 bases, J shed 5 bases, and the junction held 16 bases outside the gene matches. Germline CDR1 and CDR2: SEHNR and FQNEAQ (reference sequence). This clone has a count of ten or more. Living in 20 to 30 US areas, the participants were between roughly 18 and 95 years of age. The study counted Cohort 3 donors as recovered given two negative PCRs, clearance, or symptom resolution.

The sequenced sample consisted of PBMCs or T cells enriched from blood (not recorded which). The clonotype was recovered from a man aged 25-45 years who had recovered from COVID-19. The rearrangement joins TRBV7-9 to TRBJ2-7; 10 bases fit TRBD1. The CDR3 DNA reads TGTGCCAGCAGTTCTACGGGACAGGGGCACTATCCCCACGAGCAGTACTTC. The encoded protein is CASSSTGQGHYPHEQYF.